The sequence of this T cell receptor (beta chain) was determined in a study of somatic mutations in cytotoxic T cells in rheumatoid arthritis (dated by TCRdb to 2017 to 2019). About the study as a whole: Right after diagnosis and prior to the start of any treatment, more than 25 ml EDTA of peripheral blood was drawn from patients. Some T-cell populations stained with V beta antibodies were sorted by flow on a FACSAria II or Sony SH800 to nearly 100% purity, with sorted V beta1+ cells additionally subjected to TCRB sequencing. The study asked whether expanded CD8+ T-cell clones in newly diagnosed, untreated rheumatoid arthritis carry somatic mutations, and used TCRB deep sequencing to characterize clonality. A total of 65 or so rheumatoid arthritis patients and about 20 healthy controls underwent TCRB deep sequencing. Patients and controls did not essentially differ in median age, which was nearly identical between the groups.

V and J lose 5 bases and 11 bases, and a span of 21 bases separates them. Its CDR3 holds 14 amino acids, cysteine through phenylalanine. The kept DNA is CDR3 alone, 42 bases in frame from the first base. Via the germline V gene, CDR1 is SGHVS and CDR2 FQNEAQ. Genomic DNA underwent TCRB CDR3 sequencing using the immunoSEQ assay. Processing in the source paper ran as follows. Only a few patient CD8+ clones larger than 1% matched published virus-specific TCRB sequences when compared against them. The analyses included only productive TCRB rearrangements. A clone was defined by a unique TCRB CDR3 sequence, and clonality was computed as a productive clonality index based on Shannon entropy. The template counts of each clone relative to the total templates per sample were used to calculate repertoire overlap between two samples. V-gene usage from TCRB sequencing and V-gene usage measured by flow cytometry were correlated (Spearman r of roughly 0.61). What TCRdb holds here is the immuneACCESS table cut down to in-frame rearrangements. Part of the clones is not present; checked against another copy, under half of the missing clones reflect an unresolved V gene, and the others are unexplained. The V and J calls and clone size were taken over from that table, and D and trimming were inferred from the DNA. This sample gives approximately 7,400 clones in total; 75% to 90% of them show up just once. About a sixth of the sample is in the top ten clones.

In the case of this clone: Its antigen is still unknown. It has no much larger one-base neighbor in the sample; base qualities were not kept.

CD4+ and CD8+ cells were isolated by positive magnetic bead selection on an AutoMACS, and purity was checked by flow cytometry. After a first flow cytometry screen using a TCR V beta antibody panel, clonal expansions were characterized through TCRB deep sequencing of sorted CD8+ fractions. Isolation of peripheral blood mononuclear cells was done through Ficoll-Paque PLUS density gradient separation. Nucleospin Tissue or Tissue XS kits were used to extract DNA from CD4-enriched, CD8-enriched or PBMC samples, and a Qubit 2.0 fluorometer was used for quantification. Broad study findings and their caveats: The largest CD8+ clone made up more than 20% of CD8+ cells in 8 of 65 patients, and blood and synovial fluid shared several identical CD8+ TCRB sequences. CD8+ T-cell clonality in rheumatoid arthritis patients was not significantly different from that in age-matched healthy controls. An increase of CD8+ clonality with age was seen in patients (Spearman r ≈ 0.49) but not in healthy controls. The expanded CD8+ clones had unknown antigen targets, and not appearing in virus-specific databases did not rule out that they were virus-specific. The slight underrepresentation of TRBV07 in patients was not corrected for multiple comparisons.

The rearranged segments are TRBV7-8 and TRBJ1-1, with TRBD1 perhaps the D gene, on 5 matching bases. Sequenced input: CD8+ T cells sorted from blood. This clonotype was sampled from a middle-aged man with rheumatoid arthritis. The nucleotides are TGTGCCAGCAGCCTTGTAGAGACAGCTATGACGGCTTTCTTT. Translation gives CASSLVETAMTAFF.